This T cell receptor beta chain was captured by sequencing in a study of cytomegalovirus exposure and HLA in healthy donors. Study outcomes and limitations: It has been reported that TCR beta sequences accurately predicted the HLA-A and HLA-B alleles of most subjects. TCR beta V segments were, for the most part, productive about 87% or about 30% of the time in an earlier analysis.

The V gene end was trimmed by 2 bases and the J gene end by 8 bases; junction bases not matched to a gene: 13. CDR3 length equals 17 residues. Germline CDR1 and CDR2: ENHRY and SYGVKD. Primers included in the PCR were 60 Vbeta and 13 Jbeta primers. Profiling relied on immunoSEQ multiplex PCR, and the TCRdb table lists in-frame clones only, not all of them. The sample carries approximately 190,000 clones, nearly 80% recorded once. A note on this clone: The antigen remains undetermined.

The chain uses TRBV10-3 and TRBJ2-4, with 9 bases matching TRBD1. This TCR derives from a woman aged 25 to 39 in good health and CMV-seropositive. The sequencing input was PBMCs. The DNA of the CDR3 is TGTGCCATCAGTGAGAAAATCTCGTCAGGGACAGGGTACATTCAGTACTTC. Translated, it gives CAISEKISSGTGYIQYF.